The clone carrying this T cell receptor (beta chain) has just a few counts. The sample carries other DNA sequences with the same CDR3. V was trimmed by 2 bases and J by 4 bases, leaving 3 bases between them. CDR3 length equals 12 residues. Germline CDR1 and CDR2: MNHEY and SVGAGI. This sample is part of a study of OX40 agonist ivuxolimab in advanced cancers. On the study more broadly: The patients received agonistic anti-OX40 (CD134) antibody ivuxolimab. The dose-escalation group included hepatocellular carcinoma, melanoma, renal cell carcinoma and head and neck cancer. Among those enrolled, mean age was 60 years (range about 23 to 90) and 82.7% were male.

The protocol was immunoSEQ multiplex PCR, while the TCRdb copy is restricted to in-frame clones and leaves out a portion. The table lists around 64,000 clones, 84% of them singletons. Peripheral blood came from all dose cohorts at three timepoints. The chain uses TRBV6-5 and TRBJ2-1; D remains ambiguous. The origin of this receptor is an adult with an advanced solid tumor such as melanoma, head and neck, liver or kidney cancer. Sequenced material: CD4+ or CD8+ T cells sorted from blood, taken in a trial of the OX40 agonist ivuxolimab. CDR3 in DNA: TGTGCCAGCAGTTACGGGTACAATGAGCAGTTCTTC. It codes for CASSYGYNEQFF.